The rows below give T cell receptor beta chains drawn from one sample of a study of beta chain features in type 1 diabetes. TCRdb keeps only in-frame clones here, not all; method: immunoSEQ multiplex PCR. The repertoire has around 53,000 clones, around 60% of them found once; the top ten carry 0.29%. Sequencing was carried out using stem cell memory CD4+ T cells from blood. These receptors were obtained from a woman in her twenties or thirties with type 1 diabetes. Each CDR3 is given with its conserved first and last residue. The order of the fields is CDR3 DNA, CDR3 protein, D gene, clone size, V gene, J gene. The D gene is left open where the match is weak. Clone size appears in some rows only: once, few, many, or a class for an expanded clone.

CDR3nt: TGCGCCAGCAGCTTGGGAGGGACTAACTACAATGAGCAGTTCTTC
CDR3aa: CASSLGGTNYNEQFF
d_gene: TRBD2
abundance: .
v_gene: TRBV5-1
j_gene: TRBJ2-1

CDR3nt: TGCAGCGGGCCCTCAGGGGGCGGCGATGAGCAGTTCTTC
CDR3aa: CSGPSGGGDEQFF
d_gene: TRBD1
abundance: few
v_gene: TRBV29-1
j_gene: TRBJ2-1

CDR3nt: TGTGCCAGCAGCCAGGCCTCGGGGAACAGCTATGGCTACACCTTC
CDR3aa: CASSQASGNSYGYTF
d_gene: .
abundance: .
v_gene: TRBV7-9
j_gene: TRBJ1-2

CDR3nt: TGCGCCAGCACATCCCGACAGGGGAGCGGAACTAATGAAAAACTGTTTTTT
CDR3aa: CASTSRQGSGTNEKLFF
d_gene: TRBD1
abundance: .
v_gene: TRBV23-1
j_gene: TRBJ1-4

CDR3nt: TGTGCCAGCAGCTTAAGGACAGTCATGAACACTGAAGCTTTCTTT
CDR3aa: CASSLRTVMNTEAFF
d_gene: .
abundance: .
v_gene: TRBV5-6
j_gene: TRBJ1-1

CDR3nt: TGCGCCAGCAGCCCAGGGACTAGCGGGAACACAGATACGCAGTATTTT
CDR3aa: CASSPGTSGNTDTQYF
d_gene: TRBD2
abundance: few
v_gene: TRBV5-1
j_gene: TRBJ2-3

CDR3nt: TGTGCCAGCAGCTTGGGGAGGGACCGCAAAGCTTTCTTT
CDR3aa: CASSLGRDRKAFF
d_gene: .
abundance: .
v_gene: TRBV7-6
j_gene: TRBJ1-1

CDR3nt: TGTGCCAGCAGTTTATACTCTCCTACCGGGGACTATGGCTACACCTTC
CDR3aa: CASSLYSPTGDYGYTF
d_gene: .
abundance: few
v_gene: TRBV27
j_gene: TRBJ1-2

CDR3nt: TGTGCCTGGAGCACAACAGGGAACAATGAAGCTTTCTTT
CDR3aa: CAWSTTGNNEAFF
d_gene: .
abundance: .
v_gene: TRBV30
j_gene: TRBJ1-1

CDR3nt: TGTGCCAGCAGTTACGGGACTACCTCCTACGAGCAGTACTTC
CDR3aa: CASSYGTTSYEQYF
d_gene: TRBD2
abundance: .
v_gene: TRBV6-5
j_gene: TRBJ2-7

CDR3nt: TGCAGCGTCGCGGGACTAGAGATTTACAATGAGCAGTTCTTC
CDR3aa: CSVAGLEIYNEQFF
d_gene: TRBD2
abundance: .
v_gene: TRBV29-1
j_gene: TRBJ2-1